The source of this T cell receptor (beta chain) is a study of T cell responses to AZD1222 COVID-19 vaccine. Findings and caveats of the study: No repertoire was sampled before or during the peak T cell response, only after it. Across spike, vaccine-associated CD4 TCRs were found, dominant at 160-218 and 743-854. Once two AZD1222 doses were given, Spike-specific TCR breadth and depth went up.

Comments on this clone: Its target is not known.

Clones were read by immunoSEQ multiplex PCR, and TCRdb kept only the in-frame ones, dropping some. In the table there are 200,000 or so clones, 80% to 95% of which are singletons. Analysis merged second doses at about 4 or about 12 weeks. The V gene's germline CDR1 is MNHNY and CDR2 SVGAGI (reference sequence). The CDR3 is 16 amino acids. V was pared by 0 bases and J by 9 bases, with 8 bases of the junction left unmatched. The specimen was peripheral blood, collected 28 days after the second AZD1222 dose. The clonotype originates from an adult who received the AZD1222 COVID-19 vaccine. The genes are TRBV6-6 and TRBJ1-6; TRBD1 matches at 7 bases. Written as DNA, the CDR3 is TGTGCCAGCAGTTACTCCGCGGGGACAGATACTTCACCCCTCCACTTT. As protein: CASSYSAGTDTSPLHF.